The text below deals with one TCR beta chain. The CDR3 is made up of 14 amino acids. After removal of 5 bases from V and 2 bases from J, the junction contained 6 bases not matched to a gene. The germline V gene has CDR1 LNHNV and CDR2 YYDKDF (reference sequence). These data belong to a study of shared clonotypes between healthy human individuals. The material for each subset, its genomic DNA, was split evenly across several immunoSEQ plates. Some clones are missing from TCRdb's copy, which holds only in-frame ones; the method was immunoSEQ multiplex PCR. This sample carries 2 million to 2.5 million clones, about 92% of them seen once, and the ten largest clones take approximately 0.4%.

The chain couples TRBV15 to TRBJ2-7; 7 bases map to TRBD1. This clonotype originated in a man younger than 35 in good health. Some clones in this sample may be carry-over from other donors' samples. Sequencing was done on a sample of naive CD4+ T cells from PBMCs. The subset is: CD45RA+ positively selected. The CDR3 sequence is CATSRGGQPYEQYF. The DNA of the CDR3 is TGTGCCACCAGCCGTGGGGGACAGCCCTACGAGCAGTACTTC.